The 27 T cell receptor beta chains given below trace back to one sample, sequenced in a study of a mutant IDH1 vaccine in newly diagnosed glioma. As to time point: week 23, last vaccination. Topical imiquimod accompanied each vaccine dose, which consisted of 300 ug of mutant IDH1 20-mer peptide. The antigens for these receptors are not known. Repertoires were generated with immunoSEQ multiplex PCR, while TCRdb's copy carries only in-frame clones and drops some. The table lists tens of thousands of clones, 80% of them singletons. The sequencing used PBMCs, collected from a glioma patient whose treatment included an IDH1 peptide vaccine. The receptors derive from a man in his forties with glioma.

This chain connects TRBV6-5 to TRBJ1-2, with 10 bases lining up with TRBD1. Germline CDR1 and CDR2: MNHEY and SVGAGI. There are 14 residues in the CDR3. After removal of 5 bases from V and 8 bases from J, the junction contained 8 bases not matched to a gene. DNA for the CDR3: TGTGCCAGCAGTGGACAGGGGGGAGGATTAGGCTACACCTTC. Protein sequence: CASSGQGGGLGYTF.

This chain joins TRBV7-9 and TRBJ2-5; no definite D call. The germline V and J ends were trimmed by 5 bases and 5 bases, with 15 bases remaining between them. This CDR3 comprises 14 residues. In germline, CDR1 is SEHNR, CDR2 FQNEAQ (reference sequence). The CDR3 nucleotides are TGTGCCAGCAGCCCCTCGGTAGGGCCGGAGACCCAGTACTTC. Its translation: CASSPSVGPETQYF. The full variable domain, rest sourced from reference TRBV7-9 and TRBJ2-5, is DTGVSQNPRHKITKRGQNVTFRCDPISEHNRLYWYRQTLGQGPEFLTYFQNEAQLEKSRLLSDRFSAERPKGSFSTLEIQRTEQGDSAMYLCASSPSVGPETQYFGPGTRLLVL.

CDR3 protein: CASNSGGALFYEQYF. CDR3 coding DNA: TGCGCCAGCAATAGCGGGGGGGCCCTCTTCTACGAGCAGTACTTC. This chain uses TRBV10-2 with TRBJ2-7; 11 bases are shared with TRBD2. The CDR3 extends over 15 amino acids. CDR1 is WSHSY and CDR2 is SAAADI in the germline V gene. After removal of 7 bases from V and 3 bases from J, the junction contained 8 bases not matched to a gene.

In DNA, the CDR3 is TGTGCCAGTAGTACAAGACTACTAGCACAAACAACGGGTGAGCAGTTCTTC. Translating it yields CASSTRLLAQTTGEQFF. V is TRBV19 and J is TRBJ2-1, with TRBD2 as a possible D gene (6 bases). V gave up 4 bases and J gave up 9 bases, with 25 bases separating them. The CDR3 length is 17 residues. CDR1 and CDR2 from the germline V gene are LNHDA and SQIVND (reference sequence).

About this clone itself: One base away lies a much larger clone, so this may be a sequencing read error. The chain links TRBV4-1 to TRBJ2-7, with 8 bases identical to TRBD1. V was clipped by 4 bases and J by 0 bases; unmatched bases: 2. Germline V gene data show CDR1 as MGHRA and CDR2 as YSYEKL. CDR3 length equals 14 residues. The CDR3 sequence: CASSPDRDSYEQYF. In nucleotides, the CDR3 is TGCGCCAGCAGCCCGGACAGGGACTCCTACGAGCAGTACTTC.

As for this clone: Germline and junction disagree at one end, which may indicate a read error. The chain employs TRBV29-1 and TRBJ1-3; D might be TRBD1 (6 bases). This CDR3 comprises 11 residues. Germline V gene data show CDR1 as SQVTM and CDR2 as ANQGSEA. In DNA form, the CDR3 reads TGCAGCGTTGCCCAAGGGGGACGATCGGATTTT. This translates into CSVAQGGRSDF.

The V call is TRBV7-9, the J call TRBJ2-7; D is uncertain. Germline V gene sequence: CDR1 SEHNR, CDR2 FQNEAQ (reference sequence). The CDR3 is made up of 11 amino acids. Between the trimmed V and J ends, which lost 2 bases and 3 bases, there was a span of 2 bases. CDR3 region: CASSLYYEQYF. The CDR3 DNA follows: TGTGCCAGCAGCTTATACTACGAGCAGTACTTC.

This chain's CDR3 is CAISESGRREQYF. Written as DNA, the CDR3 is TGTGCCATCAGTGAGTCGGGGCGGCGCGAGCAGTACTTC. The V call is TRBV10-3, the J call TRBJ2-7, with D perhaps matching TRBD1 (5 bases). The germline V and J ends were trimmed by 0 bases and 6 bases, with 9 bases remaining between them. Germline V gene lookup returns CDR1 ENHRY and CDR2 SYGVKD. This CDR3 contains 13 residues.

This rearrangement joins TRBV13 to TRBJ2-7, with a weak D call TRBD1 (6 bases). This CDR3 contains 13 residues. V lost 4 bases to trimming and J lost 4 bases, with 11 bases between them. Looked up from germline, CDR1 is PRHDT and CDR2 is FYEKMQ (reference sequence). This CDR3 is CASSSDSIYEQYF. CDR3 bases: TGTGCCAGCAGCTCGGACAGTATTTACGAGCAGTACTTC.

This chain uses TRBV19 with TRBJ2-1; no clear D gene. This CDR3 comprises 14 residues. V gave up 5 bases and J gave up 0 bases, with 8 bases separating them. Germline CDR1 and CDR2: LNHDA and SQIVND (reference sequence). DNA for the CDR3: TGTGCCAGTAGTCAAAGTAGCTCCTACAATGAGCAGTTCTTC. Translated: CASSQSSSYNEQFF.

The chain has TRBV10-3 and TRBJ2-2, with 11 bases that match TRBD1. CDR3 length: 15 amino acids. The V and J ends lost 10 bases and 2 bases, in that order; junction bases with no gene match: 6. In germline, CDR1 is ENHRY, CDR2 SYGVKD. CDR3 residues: CATEDRGLNTGELFF. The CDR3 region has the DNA TGTGCCACGGAGGACAGGGGGCTAAACACCGGGGAGCTGTTTTTT.

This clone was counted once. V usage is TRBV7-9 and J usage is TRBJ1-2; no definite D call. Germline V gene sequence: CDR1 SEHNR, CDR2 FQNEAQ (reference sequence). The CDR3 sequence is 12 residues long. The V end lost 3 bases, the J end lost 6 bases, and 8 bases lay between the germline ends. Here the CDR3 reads CASSFVLDGYTF. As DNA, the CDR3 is TGTGCCAGCAGCTTTGTCCTGGATGGCTACACCTTC.

In nucleotides, the CDR3 is TGTGCCAGCAGCTTGGACTACCAGAAGACCCAGTACTTC. Translation: CASSLDYQKTQYF. V usage is TRBV7-2 and J usage is TRBJ2-5; D perhaps matches TRBD2 (6 bases). This CDR3 is 13 amino acids long. Germline V gene lookup returns CDR1 SGHTA and CDR2 FQGNSA. Between the trimmed V and J ends, which lost 3 bases and 6 bases, there was a span of 11 bases.

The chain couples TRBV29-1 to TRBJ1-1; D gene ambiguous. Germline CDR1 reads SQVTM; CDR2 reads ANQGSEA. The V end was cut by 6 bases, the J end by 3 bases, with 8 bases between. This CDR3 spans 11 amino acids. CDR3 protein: CSVLVDTEAFF. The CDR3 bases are TGCAGCGTCCTAGTGGACACTGAAGCTTTCTTT.

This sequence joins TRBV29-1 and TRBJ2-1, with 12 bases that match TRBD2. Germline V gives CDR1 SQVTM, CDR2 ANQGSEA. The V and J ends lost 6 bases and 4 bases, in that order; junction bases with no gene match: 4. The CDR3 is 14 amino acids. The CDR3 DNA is TGCAGCGTGGGACTAGCGGGCCCTTACAATGAGCAGTTCTTC. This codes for CSVGLAGPYNEQFF.

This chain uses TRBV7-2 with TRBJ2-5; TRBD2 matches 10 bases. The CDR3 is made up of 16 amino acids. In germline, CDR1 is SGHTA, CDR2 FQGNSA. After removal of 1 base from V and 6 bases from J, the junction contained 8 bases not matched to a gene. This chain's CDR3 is CASSLVSGGAGKTQYF. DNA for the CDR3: TGTGCCAGCAGCTTAGTCAGCGGGGGGGCCGGGAAGACCCAGTACTTC.

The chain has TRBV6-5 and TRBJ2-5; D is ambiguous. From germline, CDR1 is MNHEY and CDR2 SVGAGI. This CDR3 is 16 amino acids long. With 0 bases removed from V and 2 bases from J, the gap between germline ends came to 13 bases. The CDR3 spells CASSYSHYGVQETQYF. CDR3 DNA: TGTGCCAGCAGTTACTCACATTACGGAGTTCAAGAGACCCAGTACTTC.

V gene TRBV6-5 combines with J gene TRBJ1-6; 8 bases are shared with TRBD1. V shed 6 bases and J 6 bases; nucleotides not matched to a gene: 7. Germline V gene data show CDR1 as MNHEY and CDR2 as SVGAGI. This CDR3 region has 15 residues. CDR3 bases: TGTGCCAGCAGCCCCGTCGACAGGGGTAATTCACCCCTCCACTTT. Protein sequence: CASSPVDRGNSPLHF.

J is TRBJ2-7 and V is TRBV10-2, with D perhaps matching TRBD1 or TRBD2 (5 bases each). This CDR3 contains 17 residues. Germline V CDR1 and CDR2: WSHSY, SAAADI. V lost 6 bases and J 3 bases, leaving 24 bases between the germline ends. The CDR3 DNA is TGCGCCAGCAGGGGGGAGACGGCCGGTACACCCAACTACGAGCAGTACTTC. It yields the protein CASRGETAGTPNYEQYF.

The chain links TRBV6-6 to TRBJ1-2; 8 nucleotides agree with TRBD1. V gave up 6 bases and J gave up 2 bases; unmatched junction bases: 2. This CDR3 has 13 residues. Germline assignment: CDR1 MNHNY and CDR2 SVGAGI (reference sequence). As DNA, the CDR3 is TGTGCCAGCAGACAGGGGGGGAACTATGGCTACACCTTC. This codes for CASRQGGNYGYTF.

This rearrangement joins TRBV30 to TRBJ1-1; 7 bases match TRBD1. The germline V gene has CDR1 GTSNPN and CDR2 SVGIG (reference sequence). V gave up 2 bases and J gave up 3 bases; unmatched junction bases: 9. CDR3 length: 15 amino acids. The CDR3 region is CAWSSRGGADTEAFF. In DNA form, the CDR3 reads TGTGCCTGGAGTTCACGAGGGGGCGCGGACACTGAAGCTTTCTTT.

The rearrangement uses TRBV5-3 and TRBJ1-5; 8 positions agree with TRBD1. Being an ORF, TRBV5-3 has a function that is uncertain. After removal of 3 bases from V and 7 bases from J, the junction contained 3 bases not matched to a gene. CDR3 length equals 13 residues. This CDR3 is CARSSTGAQPQHF. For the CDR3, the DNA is TGTGCCAGAAGCTCGACAGGGGCCCAGCCCCAGCATTTT.

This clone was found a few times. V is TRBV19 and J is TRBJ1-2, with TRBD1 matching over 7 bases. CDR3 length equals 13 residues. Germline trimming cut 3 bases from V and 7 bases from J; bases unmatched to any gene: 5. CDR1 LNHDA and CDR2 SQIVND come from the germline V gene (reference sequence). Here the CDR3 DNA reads TGTGCCAGTAGTATGGGGACAGCTACTGGCTACACCTTC. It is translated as CASSMGTATGYTF.

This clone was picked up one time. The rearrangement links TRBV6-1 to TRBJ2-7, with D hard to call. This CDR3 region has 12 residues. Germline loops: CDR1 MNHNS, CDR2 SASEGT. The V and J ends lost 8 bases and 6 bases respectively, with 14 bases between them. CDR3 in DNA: TGTGCCAGCGCTGAGCCCCCGGGCGAGCAGTACTTC. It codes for CASAEPPGEQYF.

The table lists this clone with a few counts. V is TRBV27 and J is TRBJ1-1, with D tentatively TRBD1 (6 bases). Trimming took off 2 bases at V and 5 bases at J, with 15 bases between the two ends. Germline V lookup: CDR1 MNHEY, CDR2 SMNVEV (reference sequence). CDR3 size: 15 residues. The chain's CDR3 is CASSLRGGARTEAFF. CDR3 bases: TGTGCCAGCAGTTTAAGAGGGGGGGCGAGGACTGAAGCTTTCTTT.

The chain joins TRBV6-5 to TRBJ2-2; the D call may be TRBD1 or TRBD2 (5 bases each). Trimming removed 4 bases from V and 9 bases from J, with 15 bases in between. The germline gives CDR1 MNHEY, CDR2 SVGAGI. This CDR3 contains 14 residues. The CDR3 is CASSLGTERRELFF. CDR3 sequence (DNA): TGTGCCAGCAGTTTAGGGACGGAGCGTCGGGAGCTGTTTTTT.

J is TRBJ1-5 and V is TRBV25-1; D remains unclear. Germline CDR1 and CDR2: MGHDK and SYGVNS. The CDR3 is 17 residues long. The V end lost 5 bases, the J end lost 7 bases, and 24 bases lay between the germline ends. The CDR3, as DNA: TGTGCCAGCAGTCCCCAGGTGGGAGATCTTTTCTCCCAGCCCCAGCATTTT. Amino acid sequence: CASSPQVGDLFSQPQHF.